A single sample gave rise to the 29 T cell receptor beta chains below, sequenced in a study of blood T cell repertoires in COVID-19. Some clones are missing from TCRdb's copy, which holds only in-frame ones; the method was immunoSEQ multiplex PCR. The table shows about 190,000 clones, with less than 80% occurring only once. The sequencing sample was made of peripheral blood. All receptors derive from a woman aged 50 to 60 with acute or convalescent COVID-19.

The genes are TRBV10-3 and TRBJ2-1; possibly TRBD2 for D (5 bases). This CDR3 region has 13 residues. CDR1 and CDR2 (germline): ENHRY, SYGVKD. V was cut by 10 bases and J by 6 bases, with 16 bases left in between. DNA of the CDR3: TGTGCCACCGAGGGTACGGAGACCAATGAGCAGTTCTTC. Protein: CATEGTETNEQFF.

V gene TRBV28 combines with J gene TRBJ2-7; 7 bases are a match to TRBD2. CDR3 length: 13 amino acids. Germline lookup yields CDR1 MDHEN and CDR2 SYDVKM. Unmatched junction bases numbered 4, after V lost 6 bases and J lost 2 bases. The CDR3 loop reads CASRKREPYEQYF. CDR3 sequence (DNA): TGTGCCAGCAGAAAGCGGGAACCCTACGAGCAGTACTTC.

J is TRBJ1-3 and V is TRBV28; a possible D gene is TRBD1 (5 bases). With 6 bases removed from V and 4 bases from J, the gap between germline ends came to 7 bases. Germline loops: CDR1 MDHEN, CDR2 SYDVKM. The CDR3 covers 12 residues. In DNA, the CDR3 is TGTGCCAGCAGGTCAGGGGGAAACACCATATATTTT. Translation: CASRSGGNTIYF. Complete variable domain (other parts from reference TRBV28 and TRBJ1-3): DVKVTQSSRYLVKRTGEKVFLECVQDMDHENMFWYRQDPGLGLRLIYFSYDVKMKEKGDIPEGYSVSREKKERFSLILESASTNQTSMYLCASRSGGNTIYFGEGSWLTVV.

The V call is TRBV28, the J call TRBJ2-7; 12 nucleotides line up with TRBD2. The CDR3 runs 13 residues. Germline CDR1 MDHEN, CDR2 SYDVKM. Trimming removed 8 bases from V and 3 bases from J; junction bases left unmatched: 2. The CDR3 loop reads CASLAGGLYEQYF. CDR3 nucleotide sequence: TGTGCCAGCCTAGCGGGAGGGCTCTACGAGCAGTACTTC.

The chain is built from TRBV5-6 and TRBJ2-2; 11 bases fit TRBD2. The CDR3 runs to 15 residues. The junction had 0 bases not matched to a gene; V was cut back by 0 bases and J by 5 bases. Germline CDR1 reads SGHDT; CDR2 reads YYEEEE. The CDR3 nucleotides are TGTGCCAGCAGCTTGGGACTAGCGGGGACCGGGGAGCTGTTTTTT. It specifies CASSLGLAGTGELFF.

J is TRBJ2-7 and V is TRBV2; possibly TRBD1 for D (6 bases). The CDR3 is made up of 14 amino acids. V lost 8 bases and J 0 bases, leaving 14 bases between the germline ends. CDR1 and CDR2 from the germline V gene are SNHLY and FYNNEI. This CDR3 is CASGRDNISYEQYF. In DNA form, the CDR3 reads TGTGCCAGCGGCCGGGACAACATCTCCTACGAGCAGTACTTC. The entire variable domain, with the rest obtained from reference TRBV2 and TRBJ2-7, is as follows: EPEVTQTPSHQVTQMGQEVILRCVPISNHLYFYWYRQILGQKVEFLVSFYNNEISEKSEIFDDQFSVERPDGSNFTLKIRSTKLEDSAMYFCASGRDNISYEQYFGPGTRLTVT.

The chain uses TRBV18 and TRBJ2-7; D is unresolved. The V gene lost 0 bases and the J gene lost 3 bases, with 9 bases spanning the gap. The length of the CDR3 is 14 residues. CDR1 is KGHSH, CDR2 LQKENI, per germline. CDR3 region: CASSPPGRGYEQYF. CDR3 coding DNA: TGTGCCAGCTCACCACCCGGTAGAGGCTACGAGCAGTACTTC.

This sequence joins TRBV7-9 and TRBJ2-3, with TRBD2 identical over 7 bases. This CDR3 is 15 amino acids long. Trimming cost V 5 bases and J 0 bases; bases outside gene matches: 5. CDR1 SEHNR and CDR2 FQNEAQ come from the germline V gene (reference sequence). The CDR3 reads CASSPSGASTDTQYF. Written as DNA, the CDR3 is TGTGCCAGCAGCCCGAGCGGGGCTAGCACAGATACGCAGTATTTT.

J is TRBJ2-1 and V is TRBV19, with TRBD1 matching over 9 bases. V lost 4 bases and J lost 3; bases outside the gene matches: 4. This CDR3 spans 15 amino acids. Germline CDR1 and CDR2: LNHDA and SQIVND (reference sequence). The CDR3 protein is CASSNAGQGYNEQFF. The CDR3 nucleotides read TGTGCCAGTAGTAACGCGGGACAGGGCTACAATGAGCAGTTCTTC.

The genes are TRBV3-1 (or the pseudogene TRBV3-2) and TRBJ2-3; 12 bases fit TRBD2. This CDR3 is 16 amino acids long. Germline V gives CDR1 LGHDT, CDR2 YNNKEL (reference sequence). V was clipped by 0 bases and J by 4 bases; unmatched bases: 2. CDR3 region: CASSQDPSGGADTQYF. Written as DNA, the CDR3 is TGTGCCAGCAGCCAAGATCCTAGCGGGGGGGCAGATACGCAGTATTTT.

The rearrangement uses TRBV20-1 and TRBJ1-6, with D possibly being TRBD1 (5 bases). Trimming left V 0 bases short and J 12 bases short, with 6 bases between. This CDR3 spans 11 amino acids. CDR1 and CDR2 from the germline V gene are DFQATT and SNEGSKA (reference sequence). The CDR3 DNA sequence: TGCAGTGCTAGAGAACAGGAACCCCTCCACTTT. It is translated as CSAREQEPLHF.

This chain links TRBV11-2 with TRBJ2-2, with TRBD2 matching over 13 bases. Per germline, CDR1 SGHAT and CDR2 FQNNGV. The CDR3 has 17 amino acids. V lost 5 bases, J lost 6 bases, and 9 bases stayed unmatched. This CDR3 is CASSRLAGGGGSGELFF. CDR3 DNA sequence: TGTGCCAGCAGCAGACTAGCGGGAGGTGGGGGGTCCGGGGAGCTGTTTTTT.

This chain connects TRBV5-1 to TRBJ1-1; TRBD1 aligns across 11 bases. The CDR3 spans 16 residues. The junction had 5 bases not matched to a gene; V was cut back by 0 bases and J by 4 bases. Germline V gives CDR1 SGHRS, CDR2 YFSETQ. CDR3 in amino acids: CASSLGTGGGFTEAFF. The CDR3 nucleotides read TGCGCCAGCAGCTTGGGGACAGGGGGCGGATTCACTGAAGCTTTCTTT.

The chain uses TRBV18 and TRBJ2-7; D gene ambiguous. The CDR3 has 14 amino acids. Germline lookup yields CDR1 KGHSH and CDR2 LQKENI. V was shortened by 0 bases and J by 6 bases, with 12 bases between the two germline ends. This chain's CDR3 is CASSPPAGVGEQYF. The CDR3 nucleotides are TGTGCCAGCTCACCACCCGCTGGAGTTGGCGAGCAGTACTTC.

This chain connects TRBV4-1 to TRBJ2-1; D may be TRBD2 (5 bases). The V and J ends lost 4 bases and 0 bases respectively, with 10 bases between them. CDR3 size: 15 residues. CDR1 and CDR2 (germline): MGHRA, YSYEKL. The CDR3 DNA is TGCGCCAGCAGCCCGCGGGTTCGCTCCTACAATGAGCAGTTCTTC. Translated: CASSPRVRSYNEQFF.

The chain is built from TRBV5-1 and TRBJ1-3; no clear D. CDR3 size: 15 residues. Trimming removed 1 base at V and 2 bases at J, with 10 bases between. Germline CDR1 reads SGHRS; CDR2 reads YFSETQ. The CDR3 is CASSLYREPGNTIYF. CDR3 sequence (DNA): TGCGCCAGCAGCTTGTACAGAGAACCTGGAAACACCATATATTTT.

This clone was recorded many times. The gene calls are TRBV10-2 and TRBJ1-2; 9 positions agree with TRBD1. The CDR3 spans 16 residues. J gave up 5 bases and V 0 bases, and 7 bases lay outside the gene matches. In germline, CDR1 is WSHSY, CDR2 SAAADI. The CDR3 coding sequence is TGCGCCAGCAGTGAGTCGGACAGGGGCGTAGGTTATGGCTACACCTTC. This gives the protein CASSESDRGVGYGYTF.

The chain joins TRBV10-3 to TRBJ1-6; 9 nucleotides agree with TRBD1. With V trimmed by 4 bases and J by 9 bases, 7 bases remained unmatched. The CDR3 is 15 residues long. Germline V CDR1 and CDR2: ENHRY, SYGVKD. The CDR3 region is CAISGPGQGISPLHF. CDR3 sequence (DNA): TGTGCCATCAGTGGTCCGGGACAGGGAATTTCACCCCTCCACTTT.

The chain carries TRBV7-9 and TRBJ2-3; a possible D gene is TRBD2 (6 bases). The V and J ends lost 5 bases and 2 bases respectively, with 20 bases between them. Germline-derived CDR1 and CDR2 are SEHNR and FQNEAQ (reference sequence). There are 17 residues in the CDR3. CDR3 sequence reads: CASSTPIIRENTDTQYF. CDR3 bases: TGTGCCAGCAGCACCCCGATCATCCGGGAGAACACAGATACGCAGTATTTT.

The chain carries TRBV19 and TRBJ2-7, with TRBD1 identical over 11 bases. The junction had 3 bases not matched to a gene; V was cut back by 5 bases and J by 0 bases. Germline CDR1 reads LNHDA; CDR2 reads SQIVND (reference sequence). The length of the CDR3 is 15 residues. CDR3 region: CASSVGTGGSYEQYF. Written as DNA, the CDR3 is TGTGCCAGTAGTGTCGGGACAGGGGGCTCCTACGAGCAGTACTTC.

The genes are TRBV3-1 (or the pseudogene TRBV3-2) and TRBJ2-2; weak D call: TRBD1 (5 bases). The CDR3 consists of 14 residues. Germline CDR1 LGHDT, CDR2 YNNKEL (reference sequence). V lost 1 base, J lost 7 bases, and 10 bases lay in between. CDR3 DNA sequence: TGTGCCAGCAGCCAAGCAGGGTTCATCGGGGAGCTGTTTTTT. Its translation is CASSQAGFIGELFF.

The V and J genes are TRBV19 and TRBJ1-5; TRBD1 aligns across 8 bases. CDR1 and CDR2 (germline): LNHDA, SQIVND (reference sequence). V gave up 8 bases and J gave up 3 bases; unmatched junction bases: 15. The CDR3 has 17 amino acids. The CDR3 DNA follows: TGTGCCAGTTCTATTCGGGGACAGGAATTCTACAATCAGCCCCAGCATTTT. This encodes CASSIRGQEFYNQPQHF.

This clone came up a few times. The V gene is TRBV18, the J gene TRBJ1-2; TRBD1 is a possible D gene (5 bases). Deletions cut 2 bases from V and 5 bases from J, with 9 bases between. Per the germline V gene, CDR1 is KGHSH and CDR2 is LQKENI. The CDR3 extends over 13 amino acids. The CDR3 nucleotides are TGTGCCAGCTCACCAGGAGGGGATTATGGCTACACCTTC. Translation: CASSPGGDYGYTF.

The chain employs TRBV3-1 (or the pseudogene TRBV3-2) and TRBJ2-1, with TRBD2 identical over 9 bases. Germline V gene lookup returns CDR1 LGHDT and CDR2 YNNKEL (reference sequence). This CDR3 spans 15 amino acids. After removal of 0 bases from V and 5 bases from J, the junction contained 2 bases not matched to a gene. The CDR3 loop is CASSQDLAGHNEQFF. For the CDR3, the DNA is TGTGCCAGCAGCCAAGACCTAGCGGGGCACAATGAGCAGTTCTTC.

This clone showed up many times. For the CDR3, the DNA is TGTGCCTGGAGTGAAGGGGTGACTAATGAAAAACTGTTTTTT. It is translated as CAWSEGVTNEKLFF. The chain employs TRBV30 and TRBJ1-4; the D gene is possibly TRBD1 (5 bases). Per germline, CDR1 GTSNPN and CDR2 SVGIG (reference sequence). The ends were cut back, 1 base at V and 2 bases at J, with 8 bases in the middle. This CDR3 has 14 amino acids. Full variable domain (remainder filled in from reference TRBV30 and TRBJ1-4): SQTIHQWPATLVQPVGSPLSLECTVEGTSNPNLYWYRQAAGRGLQLLFYSVGIGQISSEVPQNLSASRPQDRQFILSSKKLLLSDSGFYLCAWSEGVTNEKLFFGSGTQLSVL.

The V and J genes are TRBV6-5 and TRBJ1-1; TRBD1 is a possible D gene (6 bases). In germline, CDR1 is MNHEY, CDR2 SVGAGI. The CDR3 totals 15 residues. Trimming pared 0 bases from V and 10 bases from J, leaving 18 bases between. The CDR3 region has the DNA TGTGCCAGCAGTTACTCGAGTCAGGGGCCTCGGGGAGCTTTCTTT. Its protein is CASSYSSQGPRGAFF.

The rearrangement uses TRBV6-2 or TRBV6-3 and TRBJ2-7; no clear D gene. From germline, CDR1 is MNHEY and CDR2 SVGEGT. This CDR3 is built from 15 residues. V shed 2 bases and J shed 6 bases, with 17 bases lying between them. CDR3 sequence (DNA): TGTGCCAGCAGTTACGTGGCAGGCCGCTTGACCGAGCAGTACTTC. It is translated as CASSYVAGRLTEQYF.

The chain uses TRBV10-2 and TRBJ1-6; no reliable D call. The CDR3 length is 13 residues. CDR1 and CDR2 from the germline V gene are WSHSY and SAAADI. V was cut by 5 bases and J by 7 bases, with 9 bases left in between. The CDR3 loop is CASSSQQNSPLHF. The CDR3 region has the DNA TGCGCCAGCAGTTCACAGCAGAATTCACCCCTCCACTTT.

Of note for this clone: This CDR3 is also generated by other DNA sequences in the sample. The chain links TRBV2 to TRBJ2-1; D unclear. Germline CDR1 SNHLY, CDR2 FYNNEI. The CDR3 runs to 12 residues. The V end lost 4 bases, the J end lost 3 bases, and 4 bases lay between the germline ends. DNA for the CDR3: TGTGCCAGCAGTGGAGACTACAATGAGCAGTTCTTC. Protein product: CASSGDYNEQFF.